These 9 T cell receptor beta chains came from one sample sequenced in a study of T cell repertoires in cytomegalovirus infection. No antigen has been assigned to these receptors. Each CDR3 protein is one row after TCRdb ran MiXCR on the reads. The data hold roughly 120,000 distinct CDR3 sequences, with more than 30% observed a single time. The specimen comprised CD8+ T cells from cultured PBMCs, sampled from culture after CMV antigen stimulation. The receptors originated from a human donor in good health (CMV status not recorded). Some clones in this sample may be carry-over from other donors' samples.

The chain employs TRBV7-9 and TRBJ2-3; unclear D gene. This CDR3 is 15 amino acids long. V was shortened by 4 bases and J by 5 bases, with 16 bases between the two germline ends. The V gene's germline CDR1 is SEHNR and CDR2 FQNEAQ (reference sequence). The CDR3 bases are TGTGCCAGCAGCTCCAGAACCAAATCGGGAGATACGCAGTATTTT. It translates to CASSSRTKSGDTQYF. The full variable domain, completed using reference TRBV7-9 and TRBJ2-3, is DTGVSQNPRHKITKRGQNVTFRCDPISEHNRLYWYRQTLGQGPEFLTYFQNEAQLEKSRLLSDRFSAERPKGSFSTLEIQRTEQGDSAMYLCASSSRTKSGDTQYFGPGTRLTVL.

This clonotype was picked up a small number of times. This CDR3 reads CASSLSLSTDTQYF. In DNA form, the CDR3 reads TGTGCCAGCAGCTTAAGTCTGTCCACAGATACGCAGTATTTT. The J gene is TRBJ2-3, the V gene TRBV7-3; no firm D call. Germline V CDR1 and CDR2: SGHTA, FQGTGA. The CDR3 totals 14 residues. The V and J ends lost 1 base and 2 bases respectively, with 7 bases between them.

The sample holds many counts of this clonotype. The V gene is TRBV27, the J gene TRBJ1-2, with a possible D match to TRBD1 (6 bases). The CDR3 is 14 amino acids. In germline, CDR1 is MNHEY, CDR2 SMNVEV (reference sequence). V was shortened by 3 bases and J by 5 bases, with 13 bases between the two germline ends. The CDR3 loop reads CASSFGGGGYGYTF. Written as DNA, the CDR3 is TGTGCCAGCAGTTTTGGAGGAGGGGGGTATGGCTACACCTTC.

The rearrangement links TRBV27 to TRBJ1-1; D gene ambiguous. V gave up 0 bases and J gave up 7 bases, with 12 bases separating them. This CDR3 is built from 14 residues. Germline V gene sequence: CDR1 MNHEY, CDR2 SMNVEV (reference sequence). The CDR3 DNA reads as TGTGCCAGCAGTTTATCGTCACCACTGAGTGAAGCTTTCTTT. It specifies CASSLSSPLSEAFF.

This clonotype has a count of ten or more. This chain joins TRBV27 and TRBJ1-1, with D tentatively TRBD1 (5 bases). The CDR3 extends over 16 amino acids. The V end lost 0 bases, the J end lost 0 bases, and 11 bases lay between the germline ends. The germline CDR1 and CDR2 sequences are MNHEY and SMNVEV (reference sequence). The CDR3 DNA follows: TGTGCCAGCAGTTTATCGATTCCGGGGGTGAACACTGAAGCTTTCTTT. It specifies CASSLSIPGVNTEAFF.

V usage is TRBV2 and J usage is TRBJ2-7; no definite D call. Trimming left V 5 bases short and J 3 bases short, with 14 bases between. The CDR3 contains 14 residues. Per germline, CDR1 SNHLY and CDR2 FYNNEI. The CDR3 sequence: CASSQDTGHYEQYF. The DNA of the CDR3 is TGTGCCAGCAGTCAAGACACCGGGCACTACGAGCAGTACTTC.

In its sample, this clonotype was seen a few times. This chain uses TRBV7-9 with TRBJ1-2; 7 bases map to TRBD1. The CDR3 has 16 residues. CDR1 and CDR2 (germline): SEHNR, FQNEAQ (reference sequence). V gave up 1 base and J gave up 4 bases; unmatched junction bases: 9. The CDR3 here is CASSLDDREFGYGYTF. The CDR3 nucleotides read TGTGCCAGCAGCTTAGACGACAGGGAGTTTGGCTATGGCTACACCTTC.

In its sample, this clonotype was seen many times. This chain joins TRBV7-2 and TRBJ1-6, with D uncertain. Germline V lookup: CDR1 SGHTA, CDR2 FQGNSA. The V end lost 6 bases, the J end lost 7 bases, and 16 bases lay between the germline ends. CDR3 length: 15 amino acids. As DNA, the CDR3 is TGTGCCAGCAGTGAGGACGGTCTATCGAATTCACCCCTCCACTTT. It is translated as CASSEDGLSNSPLHF.

The V gene is TRBV19, the J gene TRBJ1-3; possible D gene TRBD1, 5 bases. V dropped 6 bases and J dropped 4 bases, with 10 bases sitting between them. This CDR3 region has 13 residues. The germline CDR1 and CDR2 sequences are LNHDA and SQIVND (reference sequence). CDR3: CASSHRTGNTIYF. CDR3 bases: TGTGCCAGTAGCCATCGGACAGGAAACACCATATATTTT.